Sequencing of this TCR beta chain was carried out in a study of PD-1 blockade in classical Hodgkin lymphoma. Time point: newly diagnosed, previously untreated cHL patient sample. Negative selection with magnetic separation was used to purify CD4+ T cells from thawed PBMCs. What served as comparison were PBMCs in newly diagnosed, untreated classical Hodgkin lymphoma. Here immunoSEQ multiplex PCR was the method, and the copy in TCRdb shows in-frame clones only, minus some. The top ten hold about 0.54% of the sample, which has nearly 25,000 clones, about 90% seen once. The study, taken as a whole, reports: Diminished baseline TCR diversity has been reported in newly diagnosed patients relative to healthy donors.

This clone was seen just once. Its target is not known. CDR1 LNHDA and CDR2 SQIVND come from the germline V gene (reference sequence). The V and J ends lost 10 bases and 0 bases respectively, with 13 bases between them. This CDR3 has 14 amino acids. What was sequenced was CD4+ T cells from blood. The source of this sequence is a human donor with classical Hodgkin lymphoma. V gene TRBV19 combines with J gene TRBJ2-1; no firm D call. The CDR3 sequence: CATTGGSSYNEQFF. In nucleotides, the CDR3 is TGTGCCACTACGGGCGGTAGCTCCTACAATGAGCAGTTCTTC.